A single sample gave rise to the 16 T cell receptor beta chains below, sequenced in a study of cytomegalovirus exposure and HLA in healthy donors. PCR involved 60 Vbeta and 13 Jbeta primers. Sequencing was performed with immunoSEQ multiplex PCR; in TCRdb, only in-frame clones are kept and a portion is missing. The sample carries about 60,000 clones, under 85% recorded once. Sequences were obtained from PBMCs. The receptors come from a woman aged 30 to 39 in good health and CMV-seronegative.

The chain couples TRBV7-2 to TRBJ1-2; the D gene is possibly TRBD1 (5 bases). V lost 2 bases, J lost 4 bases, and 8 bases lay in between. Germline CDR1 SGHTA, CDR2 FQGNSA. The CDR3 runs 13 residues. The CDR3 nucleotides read TGTGCCAGCAGCTTATTTAGGGGCTATGGCTACACCTTC. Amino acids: CASSLFRGYGYTF.

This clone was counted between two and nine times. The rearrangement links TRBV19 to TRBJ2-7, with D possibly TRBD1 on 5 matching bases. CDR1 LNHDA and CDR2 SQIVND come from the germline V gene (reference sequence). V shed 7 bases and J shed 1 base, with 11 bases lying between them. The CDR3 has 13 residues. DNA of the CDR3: TGTGCCAGTAAGCTGCAGGGATCCTACGAGCAGTACTTC. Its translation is CASKLQGSYEQYF.

CDR3 amino acids: CASSKIPGLATGKSSYNEQFF. The DNA for the CDR3 is TGTGCCAGCAGCAAAATACCGGGACTAGCGACCGGTAAGAGCTCCTACAATGAGCAGTTCTTC. The genes are TRBV21-1 and TRBJ2-1; TRBD2, the table's D call, lacks a check against the DNA. TRBV21-1 is an annotated pseudogene. The CDR3 consists of 21 residues.

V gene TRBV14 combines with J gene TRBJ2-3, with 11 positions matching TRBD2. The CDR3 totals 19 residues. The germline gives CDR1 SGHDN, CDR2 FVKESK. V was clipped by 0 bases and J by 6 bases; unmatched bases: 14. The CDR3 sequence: CASSQDLGTSGLQRDTQYF. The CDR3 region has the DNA TGTGCCAGCAGCCAAGATCTTGGGACTAGCGGCCTTCAAAGGGATACGCAGTATTTT.

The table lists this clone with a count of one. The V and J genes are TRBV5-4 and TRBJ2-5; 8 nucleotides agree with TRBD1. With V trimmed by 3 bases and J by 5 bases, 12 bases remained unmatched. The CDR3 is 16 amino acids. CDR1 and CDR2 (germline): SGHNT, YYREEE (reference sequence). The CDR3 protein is CASSWGHRTGRETQYF. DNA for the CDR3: TGTGCCAGCAGCTGGGGCCACCGGACAGGGAGGGAGACCCAGTACTTC. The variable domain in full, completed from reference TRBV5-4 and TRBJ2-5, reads ETGVTQSPTHLIKTRGQQVTLRCSSQSGHNTVSWYQQALGQGPQFIFQYYREEENGRGNFPPRFSGLQFPNYSSELNVNALELDDSALYLCASSWGHRTGRETQYFGPGTRLLVL.

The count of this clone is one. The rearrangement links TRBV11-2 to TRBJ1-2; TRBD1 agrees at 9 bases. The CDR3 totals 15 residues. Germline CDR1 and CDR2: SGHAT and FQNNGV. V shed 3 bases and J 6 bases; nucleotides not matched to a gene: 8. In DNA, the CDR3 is TGTGCCAGCAGCTTTAAACAGGGGGCGTTAGATGGCTACACCTTC. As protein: CASSFKQGALDGYTF.

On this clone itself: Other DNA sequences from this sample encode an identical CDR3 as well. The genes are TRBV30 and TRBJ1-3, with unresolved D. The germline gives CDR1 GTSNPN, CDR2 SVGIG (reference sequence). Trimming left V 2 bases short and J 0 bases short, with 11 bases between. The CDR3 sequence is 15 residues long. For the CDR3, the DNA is TGTGCCTGGAGTTCTCCTTCCTTCTCTGGAAACACCATATATTTT. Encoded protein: CAWSSPSFSGNTIYF.

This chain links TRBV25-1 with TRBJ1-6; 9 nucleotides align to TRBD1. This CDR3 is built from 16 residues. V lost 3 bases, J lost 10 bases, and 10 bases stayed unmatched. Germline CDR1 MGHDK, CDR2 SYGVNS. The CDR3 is CASSDSGTGIVSPLHF. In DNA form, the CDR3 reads TGTGCCAGCAGTGATTCCGGGACAGGGATAGTATCACCCCTCCACTTT.

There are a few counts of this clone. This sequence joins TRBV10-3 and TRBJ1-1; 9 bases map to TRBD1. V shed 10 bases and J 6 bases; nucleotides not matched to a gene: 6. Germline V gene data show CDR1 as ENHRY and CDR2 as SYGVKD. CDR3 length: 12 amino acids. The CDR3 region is CASLDRGSEAFF. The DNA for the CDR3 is TGTGCCAGCCTCGACAGGGGGTCTGAAGCTTTCTTT.

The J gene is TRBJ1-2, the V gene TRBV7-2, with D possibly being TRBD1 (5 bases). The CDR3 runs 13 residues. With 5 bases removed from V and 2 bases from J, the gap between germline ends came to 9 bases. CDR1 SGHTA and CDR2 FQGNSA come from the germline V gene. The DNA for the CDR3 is TGTGCCAGCAGCCCCAGACAGAACTATGGCTACACCTTC. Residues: CASSPRQNYGYTF.

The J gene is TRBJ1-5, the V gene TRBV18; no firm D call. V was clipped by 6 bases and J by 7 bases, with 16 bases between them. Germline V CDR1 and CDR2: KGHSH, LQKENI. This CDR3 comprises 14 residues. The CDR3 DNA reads TGTGCCAGCTCCCCAGAGGGAGGAGAGCAGCCCCAGCATTTT. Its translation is CASSPEGGEQPQHF.

The CDR3 loop is CASSARGTEAFF. The CDR3 DNA reads as TGTGCCAGCAGTGCCCGGGGCACTGAAGCTTTCTTT. The chain is built from TRBV6-5 and TRBJ1-1; D is uncertain. The length of the CDR3 is 12 residues. Germline CDR1 is MNHEY and CDR2 is SVGAGI. The ends were cut back, 5 bases at V and 4 bases at J, with 8 bases in the middle.

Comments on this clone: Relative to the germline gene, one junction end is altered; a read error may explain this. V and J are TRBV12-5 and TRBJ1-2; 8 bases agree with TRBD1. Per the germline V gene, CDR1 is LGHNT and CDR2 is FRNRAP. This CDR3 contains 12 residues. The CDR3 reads CASGLTGVVGAF. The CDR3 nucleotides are TGTGCTAGTGGTCTGACAGGGGTAGTAGGCGCCTTC.

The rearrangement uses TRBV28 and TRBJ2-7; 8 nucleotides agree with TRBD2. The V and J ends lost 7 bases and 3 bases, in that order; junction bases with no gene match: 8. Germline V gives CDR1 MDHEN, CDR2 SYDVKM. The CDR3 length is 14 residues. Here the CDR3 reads CASTSASGFYEQYV. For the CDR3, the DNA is TGTGCCAGCACCTCTGCTAGCGGGTTCTACGAGCAGTACGTC.

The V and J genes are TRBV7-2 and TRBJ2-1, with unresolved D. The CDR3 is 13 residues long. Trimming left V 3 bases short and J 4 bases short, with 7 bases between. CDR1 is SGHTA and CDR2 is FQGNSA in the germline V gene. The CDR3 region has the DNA TGTGCCAGCAGCTTCGCGGAGTACAATGAGCAGTTCTTC. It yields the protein CASSFAEYNEQFF.

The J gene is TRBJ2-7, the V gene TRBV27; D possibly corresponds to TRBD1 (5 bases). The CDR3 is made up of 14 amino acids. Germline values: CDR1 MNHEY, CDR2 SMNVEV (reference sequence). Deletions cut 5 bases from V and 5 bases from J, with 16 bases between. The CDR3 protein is CASSTSTGFDEQYF. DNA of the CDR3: TGTGCCAGCAGTACCTCAACAGGATTCGACGAGCAGTACTTC.